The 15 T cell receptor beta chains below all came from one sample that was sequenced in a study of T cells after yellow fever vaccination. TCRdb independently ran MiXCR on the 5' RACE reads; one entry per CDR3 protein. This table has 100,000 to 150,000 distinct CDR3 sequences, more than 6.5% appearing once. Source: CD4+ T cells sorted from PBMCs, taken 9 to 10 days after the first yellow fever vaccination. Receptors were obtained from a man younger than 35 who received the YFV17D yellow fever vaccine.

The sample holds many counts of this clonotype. CDR3 DNA: TGTGCCAGCAGCCGGGACAGCTTCTATGGCTACACCTTC. Its translation: CASSRDSFYGYTF. The chain joins TRBV6-5 to TRBJ1-2, with 7 bases lining up with TRBD1. The V gene end was trimmed by 6 bases and the J gene end by 4 bases; junction bases not matched to a gene: 5. This CDR3 contains 13 residues. Germline assignment: CDR1 MNHEY and CDR2 SVGAGI.

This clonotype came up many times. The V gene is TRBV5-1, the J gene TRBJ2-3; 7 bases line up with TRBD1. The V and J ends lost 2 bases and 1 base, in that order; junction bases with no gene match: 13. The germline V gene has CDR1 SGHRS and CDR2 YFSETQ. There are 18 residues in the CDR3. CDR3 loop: CASSLRGGAKFRTDTQYF. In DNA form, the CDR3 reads TGCGCCAGCAGCTTAAGAGGGGGCGCAAAGTTCCGCACAGATACGCAGTATTTT.

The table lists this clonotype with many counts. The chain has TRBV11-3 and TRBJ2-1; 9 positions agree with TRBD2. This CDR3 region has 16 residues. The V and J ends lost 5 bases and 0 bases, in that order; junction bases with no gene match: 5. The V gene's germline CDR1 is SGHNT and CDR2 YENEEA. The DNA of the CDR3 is TGTGCCAGCAGCCGAGCGGGGGGCCACTCCTACAATGAGCAGTTCTTC. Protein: CASSRAGGHSYNEQFF.

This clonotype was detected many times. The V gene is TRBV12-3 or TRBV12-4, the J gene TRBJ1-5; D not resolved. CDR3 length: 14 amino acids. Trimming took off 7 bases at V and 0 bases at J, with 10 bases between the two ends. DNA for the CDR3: TGTGCCAGCACCCAGGATCATAGCAATCAGCCCCAGCATTTT. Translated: CASTQDHSNQPQHF.

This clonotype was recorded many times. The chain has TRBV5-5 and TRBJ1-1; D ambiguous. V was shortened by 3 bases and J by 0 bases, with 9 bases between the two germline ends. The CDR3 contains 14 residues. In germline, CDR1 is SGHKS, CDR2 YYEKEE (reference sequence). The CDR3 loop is CASSSIIMNTEAFF. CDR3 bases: TGTGCCAGCAGCTCAATTATCATGAACACTGAAGCTTTCTTT.

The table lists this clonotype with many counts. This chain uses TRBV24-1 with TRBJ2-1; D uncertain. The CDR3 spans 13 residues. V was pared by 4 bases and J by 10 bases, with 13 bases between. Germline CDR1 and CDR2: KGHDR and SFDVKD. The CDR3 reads CATSDSGEREQFF. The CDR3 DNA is TGTGCCACCAGTGACTCGGGCGAAAGGGAGCAGTTCTTC.

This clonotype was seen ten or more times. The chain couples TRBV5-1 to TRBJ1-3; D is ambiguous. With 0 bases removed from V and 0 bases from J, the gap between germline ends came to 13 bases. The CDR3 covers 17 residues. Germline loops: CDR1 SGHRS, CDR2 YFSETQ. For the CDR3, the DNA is TGCGCCAGCAGCTTGGACGCGTGGGATCTCTCTGGAAACACCATATATTTT. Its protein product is CASSLDAWDLSGNTIYF.

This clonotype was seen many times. CDR3 amino acids: CSVEGASRGNTEAFF. CDR3 bases: TGCAGCGTTGAAGGGGCTTCACGGGGGAACACTGAAGCTTTCTTT. The chain carries TRBV29-1 and TRBJ1-1, with D uncertain. This CDR3 has 15 amino acids. Trimming took off 1 base at V and 1 base at J, with 13 bases between the two ends. Germline assignment: CDR1 SQVTM and CDR2 ANQGSEA.

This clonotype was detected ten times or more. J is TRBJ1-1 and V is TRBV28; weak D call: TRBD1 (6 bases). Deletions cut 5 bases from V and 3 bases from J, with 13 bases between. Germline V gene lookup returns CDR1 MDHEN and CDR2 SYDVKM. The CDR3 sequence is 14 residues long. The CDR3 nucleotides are TGTGCCAGCAGTATCCCTCAGGGGTACACTGAAGCTTTCTTT. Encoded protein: CASSIPQGYTEAFF. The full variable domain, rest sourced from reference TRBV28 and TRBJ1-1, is DVKVTQSSRYLVKRTGEKVFLECVQDMDHENMFWYRQDPGLGLRLIYFSYDVKMKEKGDIPEGYSVSREKKERFSLILESASTNQTSMYLCASSIPQGYTEAFFGQGTRLTVV.

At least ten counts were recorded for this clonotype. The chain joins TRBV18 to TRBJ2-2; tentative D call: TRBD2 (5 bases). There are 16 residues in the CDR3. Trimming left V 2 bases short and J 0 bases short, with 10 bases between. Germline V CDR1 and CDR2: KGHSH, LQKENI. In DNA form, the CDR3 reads TGTGCCAGCTCACCATCGGGGTTCGCGAACACCGGGGAGCTGTTTTTT. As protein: CASSPSGFANTGELFF.

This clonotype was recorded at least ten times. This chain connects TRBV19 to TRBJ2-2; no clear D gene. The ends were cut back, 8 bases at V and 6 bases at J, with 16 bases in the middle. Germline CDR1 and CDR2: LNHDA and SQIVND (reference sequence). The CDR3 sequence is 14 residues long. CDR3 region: CASQPALVAGELFF. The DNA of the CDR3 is TGTGCCAGTCAGCCAGCTCTTGTCGCCGGGGAGCTGTTTTTT. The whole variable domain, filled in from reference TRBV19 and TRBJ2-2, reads DGGITQSPKYLFRKEGQNVTLSCEQNLNHDAMYWYRQDPGQGLRLIYYSQIVNDFQKGDIAEGYSVSREKKESFPLTVTSAQKNPTAFYLCASQPALVAGELFFGEGSRLTVL.

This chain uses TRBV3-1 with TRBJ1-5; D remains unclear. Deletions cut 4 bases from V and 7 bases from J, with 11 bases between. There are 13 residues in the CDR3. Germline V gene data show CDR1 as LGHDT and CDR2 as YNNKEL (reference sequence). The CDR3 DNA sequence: TGTGCCAGCAGCCCCACATACAAGCAGCCCCAGCATTTT. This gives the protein CASSPTYKQPQHF. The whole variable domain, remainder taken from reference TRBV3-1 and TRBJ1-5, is DTAVSQTPKYLVTQMGNDKSIKCEQNLGHDTMYWYKQDSKKFLKIMFSYNNKELIINETVPNRFSPKSPDKAHLNLHINSLELGDSAVYFCASSPTYKQPQHFGDGTRLSIL.

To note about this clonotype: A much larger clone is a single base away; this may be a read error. The CDR3 nucleotides are TGCGCCAGCACCCTACAGGGGGCGACTAGCGAGCAGTACTTC. Translation: CASTLQGATSEQYF. The chain couples TRBV5-1 to TRBJ2-7, with 9 bases fitting TRBD1. J was trimmed by 6 bases and V by 6 bases; bases with no gene match: 10. The CDR3 is 14 amino acids. Germline V lookup: CDR1 SGHRS, CDR2 YFSETQ.

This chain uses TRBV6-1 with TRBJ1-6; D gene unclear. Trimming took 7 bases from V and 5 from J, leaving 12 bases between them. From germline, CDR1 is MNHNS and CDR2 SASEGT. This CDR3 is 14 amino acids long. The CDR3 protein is CASNRRMDNSPLHF. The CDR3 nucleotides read TGTGCCAGCAATAGGAGAATGGATAATTCACCCCTCCACTTT.

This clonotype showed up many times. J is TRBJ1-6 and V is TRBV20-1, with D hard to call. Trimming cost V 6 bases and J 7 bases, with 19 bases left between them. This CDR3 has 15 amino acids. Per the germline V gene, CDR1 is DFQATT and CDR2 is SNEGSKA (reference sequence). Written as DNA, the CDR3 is TGCAGTGCCTCCGGGGTGGCGGTGGGAAATTCACCCCTCCACTTT. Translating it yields CSASGVAVGNSPLHF.